This is a list of T cell receptor beta chains from one sample in a study of cytomegalovirus exposure and HLA in healthy donors. The table came from immunoSEQ multiplex PCR; TCRdb's copy has only in-frame clones and leaves some out. In the table there are roughly 150,000 clones, approximately 81% of which are singletons. Sequenced sample: PBMCs. The receptors were gathered from a young man in good health and CMV-seropositive. Both conserved end residues are part of each CDR3. A D gene is named only where the DNA matches it firmly. Clone size is shown for a subset of rows, as once, few, many or a class of expanded clone.

v_call	d_call	clone_size	j_call	cdr3_nt	cdr3_aa
TRBV9	TRBD2	-	TRBJ2-5	TGTGCCAGCAGCGTAGGGGGGGGGATTGCGGAGACCCAGTACTTC	CASSVGGGIAETQYF
TRBV21-1	-	-	TRBJ2-3	TGTGCCAGCAGCAAAGAGCCGTCTAGCGGGAGGGATAGCACAGATACGCAGTATTTT	CASSKEPSSGRDSTDTQYF
TRBV10-3	TRBD2	-	TRBJ2-3	TGTGCCATCAGTGATGGAGCGGGAGAGGCAGATACGCAGTATTTT	CAISDGAGEADTQYF
TRBV19	-	-	TRBJ2-3	TGTGCCAGTAGTATGAAGCACAGCGGAGATACGCAGTATTTT	CASSMKHSGDTQYF
TRBV5-1	TRBD1	-	TRBJ2-6	TGCGCCAGCAGTCAAGGGACAGCCTCCTCTGGGGCCAACGTCCTGACTTTC	CASSQGTASSGANVLTF
TRBV9	TRBD2	-	TRBJ2-1	TGTGCCAGCAGCGTGAGCGGGAGCCTCTACAATGAGCAGTTCTTC	CASSVSGSLYNEQFF
TRBV30	TRBD2	-	TRBJ2-2	TGTGCCTGGAGTGGGGCGCTAGCGGGAGCCGGGGAGCTGTTTTTT	CAWSGALAGAGELFF
TRBV6-4	-	once	TRBJ1-5	TGTGCCAGCAGGGAGCAGAGGCAGCCCCAGCATTTT	CASREQRQPQHF
TRBV5-4	TRBD2	few	TRBJ2-1	TGTGCCAGCAGCCCTAGCGGGAGTGGGTCCTACAATGAGCAGTTCTTC	CASSPSGSGSYNEQFF
TRBV15	TRBD1	-	TRBJ1-5	TGTGCCACCAGCAGGTGGGGACAGGGCTCTGATCAGCCCCAGCATTTT	CATSRWGQGSDQPQHF
TRBV6-5	-	-	TRBJ1-1	TGTGCCAGCAGTTTTTACAGGGAGACTGAAGCTTTCTTT	CASSFYRETEAFF
TRBV27	-	-	TRBJ1-1	TGTGCCAGCAGTTTAAAGAAACGGAGACAGGAGACGCGCATGGGCACTGAAGCTTTCTTT	CASSLKKRRQETRMGTEAFF
TRBV30	-	few	TRBJ1-1	TGTGCCTGGAGTCGGACAGATCAGGGCACTGAAGCTTTCTTT	CAWSRTDQGTEAFF
TRBV6-1	-	-	TRBJ1-2	TGTGCCAGCAGTGAAGAGGAACAGAGCTATGGCTACACCTTC	CASSEEEQSYGYTF
TRBV7-9	-	-	TRBJ1-4	TGTGCCAGCAGCTTCTATCAGGGGAGTGAAAAACTGTTTTTT	CASSFYQGSEKLFF
TRBV5-8	-	-	TRBJ1-1	TGTGCCAGCAGCTGGGGGGGCGGGAACACTGAAGCTTTCTTT	CASSWGGGNTEAFF
TRBV6-6	-	-	TRBJ1-2	TGTGCCAGCAGTTACTCGTCAGGGAATGGCTACACCTTC	CASSYSSGNGYTF
TRBV19	TRBD2	-	TRBJ2-3	TGTGCCAGTAGCCGAATTGGGACTAGCGATAGCACAGATACGCAGTATTTT	CASSRIGTSDSTDTQYF
TRBV7-9	-	-	TRBJ2-5	TGTTCCAGCAGCTTACGGGCAGGGATGGAGACCCAGTACTTC	CSSSLRAGMETQYF
TRBV27	TRBD1	-	TRBJ1-1	TGTGCCAGCAGTTCACACAGGGGGAGTGAAGCTTTCTTT	CASSSHRGSEAFF
TRBV5-1	-	-	TRBJ1-3	TGCGCCAGCAGCGCCGTTGTTTCCAGCTCTGGAAACACCATATATTTT	CASSAVVSSSGNTIYF
TRBV27	-	-	TRBJ2-6	TGTGCCACATACCAAAGAGGGACATCACACTCTGGGGCCAACGTCCTGACTTTC	CATYQRGTSHSGANVLTF
TRBV6-6	-	-	TRBJ2-7	TGTGCCAGCAAGGACAGAATCTACGAGCAGTACTTC	CASKDRIYEQYF